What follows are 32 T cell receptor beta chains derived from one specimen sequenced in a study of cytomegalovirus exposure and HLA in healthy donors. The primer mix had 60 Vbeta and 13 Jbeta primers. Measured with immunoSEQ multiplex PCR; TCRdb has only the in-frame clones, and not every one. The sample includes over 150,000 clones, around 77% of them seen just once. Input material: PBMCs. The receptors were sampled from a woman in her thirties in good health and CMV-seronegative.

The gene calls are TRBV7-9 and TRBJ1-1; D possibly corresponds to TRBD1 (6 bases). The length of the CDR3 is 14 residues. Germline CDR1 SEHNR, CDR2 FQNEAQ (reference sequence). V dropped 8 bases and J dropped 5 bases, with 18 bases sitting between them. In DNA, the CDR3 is TGTGCCAGCCCTCGGGAAGGGGGAGATACTGAAGCTTTCTTT. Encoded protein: CASPREGGDTEAFF.

This CDR3 is CASSRTGGFYEQYF. The DNA for the CDR3 is TGTGCCAGCAGTCGGACAGGGGGATTCTACGAGCAGTACTTC. The V call is TRBV28, the J call TRBJ2-7; TRBD1 agrees at 10 bases. Germline lookup yields CDR1 MDHEN and CDR2 SYDVKM. CDR3 length equals 14 residues. V gave up 5 bases and J gave up 3 bases; unmatched junction bases: 4.

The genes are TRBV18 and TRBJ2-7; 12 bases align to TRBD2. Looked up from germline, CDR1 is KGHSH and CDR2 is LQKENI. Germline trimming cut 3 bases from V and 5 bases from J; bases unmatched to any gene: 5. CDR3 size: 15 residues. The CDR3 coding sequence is TGTGCCAGCTCACCGACTAGCGGGGGTTGGAACGAGCAGTACTTC. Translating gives CASSPTSGGWNEQYF. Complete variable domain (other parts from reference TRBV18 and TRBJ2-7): NAGVMQNPRHLVRRRGQEARLRCSPMKGHSHVYWYRQLPEEGLKFMVYLQKENIIDESGMPKERFSAEFPKEGPSILRIQQVVRGDSAAYFCASSPTSGGWNEQYFGPGTRLTVT.

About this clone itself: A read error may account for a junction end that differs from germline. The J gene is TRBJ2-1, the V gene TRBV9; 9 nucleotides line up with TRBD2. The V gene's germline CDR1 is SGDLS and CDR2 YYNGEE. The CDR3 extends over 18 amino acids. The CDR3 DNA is TGTGCCAGCAGCGTAGAAGCCGAGCGGGGGGTCTCCTACAATGAGCAGCTCTTC. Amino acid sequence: CASSVEAERGVSYNEQLF.

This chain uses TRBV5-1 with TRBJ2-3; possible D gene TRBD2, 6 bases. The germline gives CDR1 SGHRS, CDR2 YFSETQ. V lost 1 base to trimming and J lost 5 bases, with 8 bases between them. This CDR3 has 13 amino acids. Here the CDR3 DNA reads TGCGCCAGCAGCTTGTTGGGACTAGATACGCAGTATTTT. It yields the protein CASSLLGLDTQYF.

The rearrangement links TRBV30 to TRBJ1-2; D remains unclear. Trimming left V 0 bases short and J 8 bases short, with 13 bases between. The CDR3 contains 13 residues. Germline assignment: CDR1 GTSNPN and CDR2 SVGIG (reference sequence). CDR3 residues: CAWSVLGLSGYTF. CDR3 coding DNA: TGTGCCTGGAGTGTACTCGGTCTATCGGGCTACACCTTC.

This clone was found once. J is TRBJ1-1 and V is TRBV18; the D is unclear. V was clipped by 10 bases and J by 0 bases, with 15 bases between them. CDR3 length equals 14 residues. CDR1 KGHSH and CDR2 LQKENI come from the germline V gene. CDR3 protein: CATILGRMNTEAFF. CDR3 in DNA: TGTGCCACCATCCTAGGCCGGATGAACACTGAAGCTTTCTTT.

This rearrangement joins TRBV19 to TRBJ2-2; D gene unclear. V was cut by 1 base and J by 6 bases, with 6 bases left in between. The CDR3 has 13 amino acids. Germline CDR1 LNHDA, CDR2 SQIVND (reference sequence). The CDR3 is CASSIGSAGELFF. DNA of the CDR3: TGTGCCAGTAGTATAGGGTCGGCCGGGGAGCTGTTTTTT.

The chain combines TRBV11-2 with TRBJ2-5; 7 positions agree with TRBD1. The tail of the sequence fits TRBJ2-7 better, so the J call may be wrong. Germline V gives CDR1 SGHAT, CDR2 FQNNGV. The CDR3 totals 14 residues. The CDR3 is CASSVGQLSYEQYF. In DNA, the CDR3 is TGTGCCAGCAGCGTGGGACAGCTCTCCTACGAGCAGTACTTC.

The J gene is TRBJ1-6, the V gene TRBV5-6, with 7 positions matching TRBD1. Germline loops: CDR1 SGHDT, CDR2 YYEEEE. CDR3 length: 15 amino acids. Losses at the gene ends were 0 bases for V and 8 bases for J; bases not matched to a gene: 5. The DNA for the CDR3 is TGTGCCAGCAGCTTGGTCGACAGGGTACATTCACCCCTCCACTTT. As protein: CASSLVDRVHSPLHF.

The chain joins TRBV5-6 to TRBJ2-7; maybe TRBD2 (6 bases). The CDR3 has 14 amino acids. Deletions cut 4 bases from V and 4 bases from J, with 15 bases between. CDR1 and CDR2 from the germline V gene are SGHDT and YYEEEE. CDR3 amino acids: CASSGRDWIYEQYF. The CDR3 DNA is TGTGCCAGCAGCGGCCGGGACTGGATTTACGAGCAGTACTTC.

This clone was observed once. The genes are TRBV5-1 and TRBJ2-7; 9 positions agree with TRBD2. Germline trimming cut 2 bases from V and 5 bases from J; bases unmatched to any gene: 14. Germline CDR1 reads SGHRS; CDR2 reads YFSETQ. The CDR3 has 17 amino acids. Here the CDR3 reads CASSLQNPPGLANEQYF. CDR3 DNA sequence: TGCGCCAGCAGCTTACAGAACCCTCCGGGACTAGCAAACGAGCAGTACTTC.

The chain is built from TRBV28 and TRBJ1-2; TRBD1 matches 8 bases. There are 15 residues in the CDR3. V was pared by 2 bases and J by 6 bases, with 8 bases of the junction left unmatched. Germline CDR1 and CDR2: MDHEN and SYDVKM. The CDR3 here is CASSLGSGGYNGYTF. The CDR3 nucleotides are TGTGCCAGCAGTTTAGGGTCAGGGGGCTACAATGGCTACACCTTC.

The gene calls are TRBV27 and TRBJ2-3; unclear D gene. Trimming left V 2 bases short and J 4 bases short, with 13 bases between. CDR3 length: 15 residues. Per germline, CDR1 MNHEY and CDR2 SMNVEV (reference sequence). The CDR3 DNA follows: TGTGCCAGCAGTTTAAGACGACTGAGCGCAGATACGCAGTATTTT. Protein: CASSLRRLSADTQYF.

CDR3 coding DNA: TGTGCCAGCTCCCGGGGGGCTTGGAACACTGAAGCTTTCTTT. This encodes CASSRGAWNTEAFF. The rearrangement joins TRBV18 to TRBJ1-1, with D possibly being TRBD1 (6 bases). Germline CDR1 reads KGHSH; CDR2 reads LQKENI. The CDR3 loop spans 14 amino acids. Trimming removed 6 bases from V and 1 base from J, with 12 bases in between.

CDR3 protein: CASSEVQDTEAFF. CDR3 in DNA: TGTGCCAGCAGTGAAGTCCAGGACACTGAAGCTTTCTTT. The chain has TRBV6-1 and TRBJ1-1; D is unresolved. Germline V gene lookup returns CDR1 MNHNS and CDR2 SASEGT. The CDR3 totals 13 residues. V was shortened by 1 base and J by 3 bases, with 6 bases between the two germline ends.

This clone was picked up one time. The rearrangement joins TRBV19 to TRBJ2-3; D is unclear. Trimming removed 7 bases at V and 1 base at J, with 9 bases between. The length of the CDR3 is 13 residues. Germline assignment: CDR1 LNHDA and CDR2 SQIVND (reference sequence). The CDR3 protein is CASTIRGTDTQYF. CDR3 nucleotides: TGTGCCAGTACGATCCGAGGCACAGATACGCAGTATTTT.

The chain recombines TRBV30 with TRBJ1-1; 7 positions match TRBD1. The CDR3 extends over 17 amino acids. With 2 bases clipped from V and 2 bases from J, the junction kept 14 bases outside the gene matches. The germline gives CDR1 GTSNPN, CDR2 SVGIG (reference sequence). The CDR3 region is CAWSRSGTALLNTEAFF. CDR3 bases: TGTGCCTGGAGTAGATCCGGGACAGCGCTCTTAAACACTGAAGCTTTCTTT.

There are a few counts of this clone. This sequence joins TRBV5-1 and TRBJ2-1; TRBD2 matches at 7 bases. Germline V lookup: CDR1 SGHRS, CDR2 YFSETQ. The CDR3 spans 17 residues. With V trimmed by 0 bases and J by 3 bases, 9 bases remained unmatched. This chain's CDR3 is CASSLGLALASYNEQFF. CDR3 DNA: TGCGCCAGCAGCTTGGGACTAGCCCTCGCCAGCTACAATGAGCAGTTCTTC. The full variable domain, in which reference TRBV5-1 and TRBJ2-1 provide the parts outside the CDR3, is KAGVTQTPRYLIKTRGQQVTLSCSPISGHRSVSWYQQTPGQGLQFLFEYFSETQRNKGNFPGRFSGRQFSNSRSEMNVSTLELGDSALYLCASSLGLALASYNEQFFGPGTRLTVL.

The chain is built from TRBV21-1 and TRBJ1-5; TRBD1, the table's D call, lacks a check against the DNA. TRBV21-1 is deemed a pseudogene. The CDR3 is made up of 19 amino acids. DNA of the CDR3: TGTGCCAGCAGCAAACCAACTAAGACAGGGGCCCATAGCAATCAGCCCCAGCATTTT. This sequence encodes CASSKPTKTGAHSNQPQHF.

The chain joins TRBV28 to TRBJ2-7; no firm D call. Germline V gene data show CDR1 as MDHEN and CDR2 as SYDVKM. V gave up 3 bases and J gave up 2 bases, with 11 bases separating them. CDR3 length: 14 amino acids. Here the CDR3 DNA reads TGTGCCAGCAGTTTGAACGGGTTGACCTACGAGCAGTACTTC. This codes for CASSLNGLTYEQYF.

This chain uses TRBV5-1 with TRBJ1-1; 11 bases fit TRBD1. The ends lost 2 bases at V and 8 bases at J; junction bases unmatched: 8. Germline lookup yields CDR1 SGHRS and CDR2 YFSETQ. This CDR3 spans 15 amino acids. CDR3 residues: CASSLGQGASSEAFF. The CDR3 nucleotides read TGCGCCAGCAGCTTAGGACAGGGGGCTTCATCCGAAGCTTTCTTT.

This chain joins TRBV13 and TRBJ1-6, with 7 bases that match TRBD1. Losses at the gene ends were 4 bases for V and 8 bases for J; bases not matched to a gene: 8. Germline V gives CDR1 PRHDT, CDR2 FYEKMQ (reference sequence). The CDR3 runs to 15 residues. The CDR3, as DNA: TGTGCCAGCAGCTCGACCGGACAGGATGATTCACCCCTCCACTTT. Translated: CASSSTGQDDSPLHF.

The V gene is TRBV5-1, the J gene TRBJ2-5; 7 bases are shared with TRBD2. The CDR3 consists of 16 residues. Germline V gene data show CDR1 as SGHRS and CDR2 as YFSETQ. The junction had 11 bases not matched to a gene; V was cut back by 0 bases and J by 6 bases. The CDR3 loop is CASSLEVAGDAKTQYF. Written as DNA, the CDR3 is TGCGCCAGCAGCTTGGAGGTGGCGGGGGATGCGAAGACCCAGTACTTC.

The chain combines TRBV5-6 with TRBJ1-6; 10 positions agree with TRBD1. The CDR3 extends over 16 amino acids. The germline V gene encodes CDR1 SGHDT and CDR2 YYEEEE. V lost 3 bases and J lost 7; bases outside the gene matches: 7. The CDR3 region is CASSSGTGVWNSPLHF. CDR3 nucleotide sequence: TGTGCCAGCAGCTCCGGGACAGGGGTGTGGAATTCACCCCTCCACTTT.

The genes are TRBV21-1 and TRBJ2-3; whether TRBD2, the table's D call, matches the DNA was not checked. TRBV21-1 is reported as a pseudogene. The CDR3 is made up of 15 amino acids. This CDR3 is CASSMASGDTDTQYF. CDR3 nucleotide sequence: TGTGCCAGCAGCATGGCTAGCGGGGACACAGATACGCAGTATTTT.

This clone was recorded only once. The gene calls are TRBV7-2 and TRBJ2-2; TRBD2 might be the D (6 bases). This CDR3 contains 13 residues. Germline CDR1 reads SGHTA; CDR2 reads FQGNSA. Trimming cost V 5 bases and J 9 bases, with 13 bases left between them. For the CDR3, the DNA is TGTGCCAGCAGCCCTTGGGGGGTTAGGGAGCTGTTTTTT. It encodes CASSPWGVRELFF.

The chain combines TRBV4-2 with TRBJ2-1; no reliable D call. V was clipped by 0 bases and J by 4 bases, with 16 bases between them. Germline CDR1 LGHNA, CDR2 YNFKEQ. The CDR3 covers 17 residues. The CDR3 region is CASSQDIVRVEYNEQFF. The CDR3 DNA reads TGTGCCAGCAGCCAAGATATAGTACGGGTAGAATACAATGAGCAGTTCTTC.

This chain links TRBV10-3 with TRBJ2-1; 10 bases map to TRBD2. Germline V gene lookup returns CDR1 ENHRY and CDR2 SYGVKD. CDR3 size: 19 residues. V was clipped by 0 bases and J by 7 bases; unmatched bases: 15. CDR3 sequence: CAISESRLGASGGLNEQFF. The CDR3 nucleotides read TGTGCCATCAGTGAGTCAAGGCTAGGAGCTAGCGGGGGCCTAAATGAGCAGTTCTTC.

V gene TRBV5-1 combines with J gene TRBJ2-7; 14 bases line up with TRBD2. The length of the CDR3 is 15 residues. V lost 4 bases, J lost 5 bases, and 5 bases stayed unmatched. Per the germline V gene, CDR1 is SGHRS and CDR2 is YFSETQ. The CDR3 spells CASSIGTSGRNEQYF. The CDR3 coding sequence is TGCGCCAGCAGCATTGGGACTAGCGGGAGAAACGAGCAGTACTTC.

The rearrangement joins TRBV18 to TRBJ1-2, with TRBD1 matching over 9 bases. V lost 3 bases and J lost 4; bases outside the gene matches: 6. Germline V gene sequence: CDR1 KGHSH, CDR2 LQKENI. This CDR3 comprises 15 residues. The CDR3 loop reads CASSPGSDRGYGYTF. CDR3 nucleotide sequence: TGTGCCAGCTCACCGGGGTCGGACAGGGGCTATGGCTACACCTTC.

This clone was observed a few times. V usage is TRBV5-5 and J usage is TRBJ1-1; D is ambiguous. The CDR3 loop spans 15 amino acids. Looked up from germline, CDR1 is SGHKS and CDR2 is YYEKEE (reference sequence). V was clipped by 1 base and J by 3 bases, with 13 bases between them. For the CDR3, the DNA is TGTGCCAGCAGCTTGAATGGGCCGTTGGACACTGAAGCTTTCTTT. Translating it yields CASSLNGPLDTEAFF.